These T cell receptor beta chains were read from a single sample in a study of a mutant IDH1 vaccine in newly diagnosed glioma. Method: immunoSEQ multiplex PCR; TCRdb's copy keeps in-frame clones and lacks some. The table has about 56,000 clones, over 70% seen once. Antigen specificity for these receptors is unknown. Sequencing used PBMCs, obtained from a glioma patient whose treatment included an IDH1 peptide vaccine. The receptors here all came from a man between 50 and 59 years old with glioma. Both conserved end residues are part of each CDR3. The D gene is left open where the match is weak. For some rows the clone size is stated as once, few or many, or as a class when expanded; others skip it.

j_call | v_call | d_call | clone_size | cdr3_aa | cdr3_nt
TRBJ2-2 | TRBV30 | - | - | CAWSAGRAPGELFF | TGTGCCTGGAGTGCCGGTCGTGCTCCTGGGGAGCTGTTTTTT
TRBJ2-3 | TRBV9 | - | - | CASSVRRGTDTQYF | TGTGCCAGCAGCGTACGTCGGGGGACAGATACGCAGTATTTT
TRBJ2-3 | TRBV6-4 | TRBD2 | - | CASSPQLAGGRDTQYF | TGTGCCAGCAGTCCTCAACTAGCGGGGGGGCGAGATACGCAGTATTTT
TRBJ1-5 | TRBV7-2 | TRBD1 | medium-sized | CASSFAGGGNQPQHF | TGTGCCAGCAGCTTTGCAGGGGGAGGCAATCAGCCCCAGCATTTT
TRBJ2-5 | TRBV4-2 | - | - | CASSQEEGGHQETQYF | TGTGCCAGCAGCCAAGAGGAGGGGGGGCATCAAGAGACCCAGTACTTC
TRBJ2-5 | TRBV29-1 | - | - | CSFIQGGEETQYF | TGCAGCTTTATACAGGGGGGGGAAGAGACCCAGTACTTC
TRBJ2-6 | TRBV19 | TRBD1 | - | CASRSDRDFSGANVLTF | TGTGCCAGTCGGTCGGACAGGGACTTCTCTGGGGCCAACGTCCTGACTTTC
TRBJ2-3 | TRBV16 | TRBD1 | - | CASSQRTGNADTQYF | TGTGCCAGCAGCCAGAGGACAGGGAACGCAGATACGCAGTATTTT
TRBJ1-1 | TRBV15 | - | few | CATSRDPGSTEAFF | TGTGCCACCAGCAGAGATCCGGGGAGCACTGAAGCTTTCTTT
TRBJ2-5 | TRBV18 | - | - | CASSPRRGETQYF | TGTGCCAGCTCACCCCGTAGGGGAGAGACCCAGTACTTC
TRBJ1-5 | TRBV4-1 | - | few | CASSQDTGRDQPQHF | TGCGCCAGCAGCCAGGACACAGGGCGAGATCAGCCCCAGCATTTT
TRBJ1-5 | TRBV30 | TRBD1 | - | CAWSQTQGAHQPQHF | TGTGCCTGGAGTCAAACACAGGGGGCCCATCAGCCCCAGCATTTT
TRBJ2-3 | TRBV18 | TRBD1 | - | CASSPGQGSTDTQYF | TGTGCCAGCTCACCCGGACAGGGAAGCACAGATACGCAGTATTTT
TRBJ2-1 | TRBV5-1 | - | - | CASSLVGGGSFGNEQFF | TGCGCCAGCAGCTTGGTAGGGGGCGGGAGCTTCGGCAATGAGCAGTTCTTC
TRBJ1-1 | TRBV7-9 | - | - | CASFETPNTEAFF | TGTGCCAGCTTTGAGACACCGAACACTGAAGCTTTCTTT
TRBJ1-5 | TRBV6-5 | TRBD1 | - | CASSTTGAGNQPQHF | TGTGCCAGCAGCACGACAGGGGCCGGGAATCAGCCCCAGCATTTT
TRBJ2-3 | TRBV19 | - | - | CASRSRGPGGADTQYF | TGTGCCAGTAGGTCCCGGGGCCCTGGAGGGGCAGATACGCAGTATTTT
TRBJ2-4 | TRBV27 | - | - | CASSLPSLAKNIQYF | TGTGCCAGCAGTTTACCGTCTCTAGCCAAAAACATTCAGTACTTC
TRBJ2-7 | TRBV2 | TRBD1 | - | CASSAYTGAAVEQYF | TGTGCCAGCAGTGCGTATACAGGGGCAGCGGTTGAGCAGTACTTC
TRBJ1-4 | TRBV14 | - | - | CASSQRRRGGEKLFF | TGTGCCAGCAGCCAACGCCGGAGAGGAGGCGAAAAACTGTTTTTT
TRBJ1-3 | TRBV13 | - | - | CASSWDPDTIYF | TGTGCCAGCAGCTGGGACCCCGACACCATATATTTT
TRBJ1-2 | TRBV5-5 | - | once | CASSLSSYGYTF | TGTGCCAGCAGCTTGTCTAGTTACGGCTACACCTTC
TRBJ1-1 | TRBV7-2 | - | - | CASSSQGYTEAFF | TGTGCCAGCAGCTCTCAGGGGTACACTGAAGCTTTCTTT
TRBJ2-3 | TRBV2 | TRBD2 | - | CASSEVSGGTDTQYF | TGTGCCAGCAGTGAAGTGAGCGGGGGCACAGATACGCAGTATTTT